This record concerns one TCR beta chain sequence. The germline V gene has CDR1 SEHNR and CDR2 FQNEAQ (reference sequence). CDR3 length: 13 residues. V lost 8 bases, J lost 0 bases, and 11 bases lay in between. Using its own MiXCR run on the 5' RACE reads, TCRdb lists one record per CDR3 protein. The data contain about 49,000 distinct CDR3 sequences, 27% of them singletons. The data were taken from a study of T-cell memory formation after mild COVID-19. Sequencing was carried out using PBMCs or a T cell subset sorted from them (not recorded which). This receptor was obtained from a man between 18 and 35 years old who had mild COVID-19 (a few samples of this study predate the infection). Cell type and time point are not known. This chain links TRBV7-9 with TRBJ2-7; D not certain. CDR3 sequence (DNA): TGTGCCAGCTCACCCACGAGCTCCTACGAGCAGTACTTC. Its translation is CASSPTSSYEQYF.